This T cell receptor (beta chain) is from a study of blood T cell repertoires in COVID-19. Study-level information: Samples came from the United States, Italy and Spain, spanning acute and convalescent COVID-19.

Authors' data handling: Amplification from reference gene primers served as the basis for estimated nucleated cell counts. The repertoire was sequenced with immunoSEQ multiplex PCR; TCRdb's copy has only in-frame clones and lacks some. V and J calls and clone size are those listed in that table; D and trimming were worked out from the DNA. The sample has about 28,000 clones, about 80% seen once. The CDR3 is made up of 17 amino acids. Deletions cut 0 bases from V and 1 base from J, with 12 bases between. Per germline, CDR1 LNHDA and CDR2 SQIVND (reference sequence). The clonotype comes from an older man with acute or convalescent COVID-19. J is TRBJ2-2 and V is TRBV19, with a weak D call TRBD1 (7 bases). The sample taken for sequencing was peripheral blood. CDR3 residues: CASSIDTGDWNTGELFF. DNA of the CDR3: TGTGCCAGTAGTATAGATACAGGGGACTGGAACACCGGGGAGCTGTTTTTT.